Listed here is a single TCR beta chain. The CDR3 is 15 residues long. Germline values: CDR1 LNHDA, CDR2 SQIVND (reference sequence). Losses at the gene ends were 6 bases for V and 6 bases for J; bases not matched to a gene: 7. As handled by the study authors: Estimation of nucleated cell counts relied on the amplification of reference gene primers. Assay used: immunoSEQ multiplex PCR; TCRdb lists only in-frame clones, some missing. V and J calls and clone size are those listed in that table; D and trimming were worked out from the DNA. This table holds some 390,000 clones, 70% to 90% found once. This specimen comes from a study of blood T cell repertoires in COVID-19. Study-level information: Samples of COVID-19 (acute and convalescent) were obtained from the United States, Italy and Spain. The cDNA or gDNA used as material had been derived from T cells, B-cell-depleted T cells, or PBMCs.

Sequenced sample: peripheral blood. This chain uses TRBV19 with TRBJ2-1; TRBD2 agrees at 11 bases. This receptor was obtained from a human donor in a cohort sampled during active COVID-19. This CDR3 is CASRELAGVLNEQFF. CDR3 DNA sequence: TGTGCCAGTAGGGAACTAGCGGGGGTACTCAATGAGCAGTTCTTC.